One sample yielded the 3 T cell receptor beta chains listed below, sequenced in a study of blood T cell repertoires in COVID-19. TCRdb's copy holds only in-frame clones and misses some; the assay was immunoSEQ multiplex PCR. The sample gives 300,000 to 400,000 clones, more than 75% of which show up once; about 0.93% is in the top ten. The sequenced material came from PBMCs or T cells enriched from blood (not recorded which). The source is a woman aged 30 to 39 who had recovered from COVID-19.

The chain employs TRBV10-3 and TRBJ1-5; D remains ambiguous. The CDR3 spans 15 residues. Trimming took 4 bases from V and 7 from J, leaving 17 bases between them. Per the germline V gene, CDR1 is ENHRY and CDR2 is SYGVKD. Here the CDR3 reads CAISGTGPPGQPQHF. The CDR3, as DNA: TGTGCCATCAGTGGAACGGGCCCCCCGGGGCAGCCCCAGCATTTT.

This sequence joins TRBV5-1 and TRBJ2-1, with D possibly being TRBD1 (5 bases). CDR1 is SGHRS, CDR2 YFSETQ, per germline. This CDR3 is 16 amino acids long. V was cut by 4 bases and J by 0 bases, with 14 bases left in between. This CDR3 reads CASSLVLDSSYNEQFF. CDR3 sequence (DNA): TGCGCCAGCAGCCTTGTCCTTGACAGCTCCTACAATGAGCAGTTCTTC.

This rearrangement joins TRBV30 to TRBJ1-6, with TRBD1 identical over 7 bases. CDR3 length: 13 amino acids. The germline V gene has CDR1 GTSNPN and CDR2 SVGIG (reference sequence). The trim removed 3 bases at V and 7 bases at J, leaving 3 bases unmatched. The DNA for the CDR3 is TGTGCCTGGAGAGACAGGGTCAATTCACCCCTCCACTTT. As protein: CAWRDRVNSPLHF. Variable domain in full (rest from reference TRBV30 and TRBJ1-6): SQTIHQWPATLVQPVGSPLSLECTVEGTSNPNLYWYRQAAGRGLQLLFYSVGIGQISSEVPQNLSASRPQDRQFILSSKKLLLSDSGFYLCAWRDRVNSPLHFGNGTRLTVT.